One sample yielded the 28 T cell receptor beta chains listed below, sequenced in a study of T cell responses to AZD1222 COVID-19 vaccine (dated by TCRdb to the early 2020s). The library was prepared using the immunoSEQ multiplex PCR assay. TCRdb obtained this table from immuneACCESS and retained in-frame rearrangements with V and J assigned. These tables miss some clones; where compared with another copy, unresolved V genes account for less than half of the shortfall, and the remainder is unexplained. This sample holds about 150,000 clones; 90% were observed only once. Over 15% of the sample is held by the ten biggest clonotypes. This sample's time point label indicates: baseline before first vaccination. This specimen was peripheral blood, taken on day 0 of AZD1222 vaccination. The receptors were sampled from an adult in good health.

The chain has TRBV19 and TRBJ2-5; no clear D. There are 15 residues in the CDR3. Germline V gene data show CDR1 as LNHDA and CDR2 as SQIVND (reference sequence). Trimming took off 3 bases at V and 4 bases at J, with 15 bases between the two ends. CDR3 sequence (DNA): TGTGCCAGTAGTATTGGAACGCGGTGGGGAGAGACCCAGTACTTC. Translating it yields CASSIGTRWGETQYF.

This sequence joins TRBV6-2 or TRBV6-3 and TRBJ2-1, with TRBD1 identical over 9 bases. J lost 4 bases, V lost 4 bases, and 5 bases had no gene match. This CDR3 is built from 15 residues. Germline loops: CDR1 MNHEY, CDR2 SVGEGT. The chain's CDR3 is CASSLRDREYNEQFF. CDR3 in DNA: TGTGCCAGCAGTTTAAGGGACAGGGAGTACAATGAGCAGTTCTTC.

CDR3 sequence: CASSEAVTSNQPQHF. The CDR3 DNA sequence: TGTGCCAGCAGTGAAGCTGTCACCAGCAATCAGCCCCAGCATTTT. The chain has TRBV2 and TRBJ1-5; no firm D call. V lost 0 bases and J lost 1, with 7 bases in between. The CDR3 runs 15 residues. Germline CDR1 is SNHLY and CDR2 is FYNNEI.

This clone showed up just once. This rearrangement joins TRBV7-2 to TRBJ1-2; unclear D gene. The CDR3 has 14 residues. Trimming left V 0 bases short and J 6 bases short, with 11 bases between. Germline V gene lookup returns CDR1 SGHTA and CDR2 FQGNSA. This CDR3 reads CASSLAGNWDGYTF. CDR3 sequence (DNA): TGTGCCAGCAGCTTAGCGGGGAATTGGGATGGCTACACCTTC.

The rearrangement uses TRBV7-9 and TRBJ1-2, with D unresolved. There are 14 residues in the CDR3. V was trimmed by 4 bases and J by 2 bases, leaving 11 bases between them. Germline lookup yields CDR1 SEHNR and CDR2 FQNEAQ (reference sequence). In nucleotides, the CDR3 is TGTGCCAGCAGCTCCACAACAGCCAACTATGGCTACACCTTC. Translated, it gives CASSSTTANYGYTF.

This clone has a single count. The chain is built from TRBV19 and TRBJ1-6; D not resolved. Per the germline V gene, CDR1 is LNHDA and CDR2 is SQIVND (reference sequence). Trimming shortened V by 5 bases and J by 1 base, and 6 bases separated the two germline ends. The CDR3 runs 14 residues. The CDR3 DNA is TGTGCCAGTAGTGGAGGATCCTATAATTCACCCCTCCACTTT. This gives the protein CASSGGSYNSPLHF.

The chain links TRBV3-1 (or the pseudogene TRBV3-2) to TRBJ1-1; tentative D call: TRBD1 (6 bases). CDR3 length: 13 residues. Germline CDR1 is LGHDT and CDR2 is YNNKEL (reference sequence). Trimming stripped 4 bases from V and 1 base from J, with 7 bases between. The CDR3 sequence: CASSPQGNTEAFF. CDR3 coding DNA: TGTGCCAGCAGCCCACAGGGGAACACTGAAGCTTTCTTT.

This chain links TRBV5-1 with TRBJ1-1; 7 nucleotides line up with TRBD1. In germline, CDR1 is SGHRS, CDR2 YFSETQ. CDR3 length equals 12 residues. V was pared by 4 bases and J by 5 bases, with 2 bases of the junction left unmatched. In DNA, the CDR3 is TGCGCCAGCAGCACAGGGGAGACTGAAGCTTTCTTT. It translates to CASSTGETEAFF.

The V gene is TRBV3-1 (or the pseudogene TRBV3-2), the J gene TRBJ2-1; weak D call: TRBD1 (5 bases). V shed 1 base and J shed 9 bases, with 7 bases lying between them. Germline V gene sequence: CDR1 LGHDT, CDR2 YNNKEL (reference sequence). CDR3 length: 12 amino acids. CDR3 in DNA: TGTGCCAGCAGCCAAGGGGGCATTGAGCAGTTCTTC. Translating it yields CASSQGGIEQFF.

The chain carries TRBV25-1 and TRBJ2-7; no reliable D call. The V and J ends lost 5 bases and 3 bases respectively, with 8 bases between them. CDR3 size: 12 residues. Germline loops: CDR1 MGHDK, CDR2 SYGVNS. The CDR3 region is CASSIIGYEQYF. The CDR3 coding sequence is TGTGCCAGCAGTATAATAGGCTACGAGCAGTACTTC.

J is TRBJ1-1 and V is TRBV11-1; TRBD1 might be the D (6 bases). The CDR3 consists of 15 residues. V was pared by 0 bases and J by 10 bases, with 18 bases between. The germline V gene has CDR1 SGHAT and CDR2 FQDESV (reference sequence). The CDR3 nucleotides are TGTGCCAGCAGCTTAGCGCCCGGGGCAGGGGATAGAGCTTTCTTT. Encoded protein: CASSLAPGAGDRAFF.

The chain has TRBV11-2 and TRBJ2-7; possibly TRBD1 for D (5 bases). The ends were cut back, 5 bases at V and 4 bases at J, with 9 bases in the middle. CDR3 length equals 12 residues. The germline gives CDR1 SGHAT, CDR2 FQNNGV. The CDR3 here is CASSTRQYEQYF. CDR3 bases: TGTGCCAGCAGCACTCGACAGTACGAGCAGTACTTC.

The chain links TRBV7-9 to TRBJ1-1; 7 nucleotides match TRBD1. The trim removed 5 bases at V and 1 base at J, leaving 4 bases unmatched. The CDR3 spans 14 residues. CDR1 is SEHNR, CDR2 FQNEAQ, per germline (reference sequence). The CDR3 sequence is CASSPRTGNTEAFF. The CDR3 DNA reads TGTGCCAGCAGCCCCCGGACAGGGAACACTGAAGCTTTCTTT.

The V call is TRBV10-3, the J call TRBJ2-3; 14 bases match TRBD2. Per the germline V gene, CDR1 is ENHRY and CDR2 is SYGVKD. The CDR3 has 17 amino acids. The V and J ends lost 4 bases and 8 bases, in that order; junction bases with no gene match: 11. CDR3 DNA sequence: TGTGCCATCAGTGGCTCCGGGACTAGCGGGAGCTTGGCTACGCAGTATTTT. This codes for CAISGSGTSGSLATQYF.

This clone came up once. The chain is built from TRBV5-1 and TRBJ2-1; no firm D call. V was trimmed by 3 bases and J by 3 bases, leaving 16 bases between them. Looked up from germline, CDR1 is SGHRS and CDR2 is YFSETQ. This CDR3 is built from 16 residues. The CDR3 loop reads CASSSNFGNFYNEQFF. In DNA form, the CDR3 reads TGCGCCAGCAGCTCGAATTTTGGGAATTTCTACAATGAGCAGTTCTTC.

The CDR3 DNA is TGCGCCAGCAGCACCCAAGGAGTTGGCACCGGGGAGCTGTTTTTT. It codes for CASSTQGVGTGELFF. The rearrangement links TRBV5-1 to TRBJ2-2; D is undetermined. The ends were cut back, 4 bases at V and 4 bases at J, with 14 bases in the middle. The CDR3 contains 15 residues. Germline assignment: CDR1 SGHRS and CDR2 YFSETQ. Together with reference TRBV5-1 and TRBJ2-2, the CDR3 gives the full variable domain: KAGVTQTPRYLIKTRGQQVTLSCSPISGHRSVSWYQQTPGQGLQFLFEYFSETQRNKGNFPGRFSGRQFSNSRSEMNVSTLELGDSALYLCASSTQGVGTGELFFGEGSRLTVL.

This clone appeared once. V and J are TRBV5-1 and TRBJ2-7; D unclear. The CDR3 runs to 17 residues. Germline CDR1 SGHRS, CDR2 YFSETQ. The V end was cut by 4 bases, the J end by 0 bases, with 20 bases between. The CDR3 DNA is TGCGCCAGCAGCCCGTTCGCCAATTCTGGCAGCTCCTACGAGCAGTACTTC. It yields the protein CASSPFANSGSSYEQYF.

The V gene is TRBV30, the J gene TRBJ1-2; a possible D gene is TRBD1 (6 bases). The CDR3 extends over 14 amino acids. The V gene's germline CDR1 is GTSNPN and CDR2 SVGIG (reference sequence). V was cut by 2 bases and J by 4 bases, with 14 bases left in between. CDR3 nucleotides: TGTGCCTGGAGTCCAAACAGGGCGGTCTATGGCTACACCTTC. It translates to CAWSPNRAVYGYTF.

This clone was counted once. The chain uses TRBV18 and TRBJ1-2; D is unclear. The CDR3 spans 13 residues. Per the germline V gene, CDR1 is KGHSH and CDR2 is LQKENI. Trimming took 2 bases from V and 5 from J, leaving 9 bases between them. The CDR3 loop reads CASSPAGVYGYTF. The CDR3, as DNA: TGTGCCAGCTCACCAGCAGGAGTATATGGCTACACCTTC.

The V and J genes are TRBV20-1 and TRBJ1-2; D ambiguous. Germline CDR1 DFQATT, CDR2 SNEGSKA (reference sequence). Trimming stripped 4 bases from V and 5 bases from J, with 8 bases between. The CDR3 length is 11 residues. CDR3 coding DNA: TGCAGTGCTATAGGCTTTTATGGCTACACCTTC. Amino acid sequence: CSAIGFYGYTF.

This clone was observed once. The chain has TRBV28 and TRBJ2-7; D is uncertain. Germline V lookup: CDR1 MDHEN, CDR2 SYDVKM. The CDR3 contains 14 residues. The V end lost 6 bases, the J end lost 3 bases, and 15 bases lay between the germline ends. The CDR3 protein is CASSLTHAIYEQYF. CDR3 in DNA: TGTGCCAGCAGCCTGACTCACGCTATCTACGAGCAGTACTTC.

This chain links TRBV11-3 with TRBJ2-1; 7 nucleotides match TRBD2. With V trimmed by 5 bases and J by 0 bases, 10 bases remained unmatched. CDR3 length equals 17 residues. Per germline, CDR1 SGHNT and CDR2 YENEEA. CDR3 loop: CASSPPRTGGSYNEQFF. In DNA, the CDR3 is TGTGCCAGCAGCCCCCCCCGGACGGGAGGCTCCTACAATGAGCAGTTCTTC.

The chain recombines TRBV5-1 with TRBJ2-7, with TRBD1 identical over 11 bases. Trimming cost V 6 bases and J 7 bases; bases outside gene matches: 12. Germline-derived CDR1 and CDR2 are SGHRS and YFSETQ. The CDR3 length is 15 residues. Here the CDR3 reads CASTDRDRGSREQYF. The CDR3, as DNA: TGCGCCAGCACCGACCGGGACAGGGGGTCGAGGGAGCAGTACTTC.

This chain connects TRBV2 to TRBJ1-1; D not resolved. Germline loops: CDR1 SNHLY, CDR2 FYNNEI. V lost 7 bases to trimming and J lost 2 bases, with 11 bases between them. The CDR3 runs to 13 residues. The CDR3 protein is CASINRANTEAFF. Written as DNA, the CDR3 is TGTGCCAGCATTAACCGGGCCAACACTGAAGCTTTCTTT.

V is TRBV15 and J is TRBJ1-6, with D hard to call. Germline values: CDR1 LNHNV, CDR2 YYDKDF (reference sequence). This CDR3 comprises 15 residues. The V end lost 1 base, the J end lost 10 bases, and 14 bases lay between the germline ends. CDR3 coding DNA: TGTGCCACCAGCAGAGCTGGTTCCGGATACTCACCCCTCCACTTT. Protein product: CATSRAGSGYSPLHF.

The gene calls are TRBV10-3 and TRBJ1-6; D ambiguous. This CDR3 region has 14 residues. V lost 0 bases to trimming and J lost 7 bases, with 7 bases between them. Germline V gene sequence: CDR1 ENHRY, CDR2 SYGVKD. CDR3 nucleotides: TGTGCCATCAGTGAGTCGGCAGCCAATTCACCCCTCCACTTT. It translates to CAISESAANSPLHF.

The chain joins TRBV28 to TRBJ1-4; the match to TRBD1 covers 7 bases. Germline-derived CDR1 and CDR2 are MDHEN and SYDVKM. V shed 5 bases and J 4 bases; nucleotides not matched to a gene: 7. There are 15 residues in the CDR3. In DNA, the CDR3 is TGTGCCAGCAGTCCGCCCGGGACAGTTAATGAAAAACTGTTTTTT. Its protein product is CASSPPGTVNEKLFF.

V gene TRBV2 combines with J gene TRBJ1-1; no clear D. Germline CDR1 reads SNHLY; CDR2 reads FYNNEI. Trimming took 5 bases from V and 0 from J, leaving 10 bases between them. The CDR3 covers 14 residues. The CDR3 nucleotides are TGTGCCAGCAGTCTCGAGAACATGAACACTGAAGCTTTCTTT. It translates to CASSLENMNTEAFF.